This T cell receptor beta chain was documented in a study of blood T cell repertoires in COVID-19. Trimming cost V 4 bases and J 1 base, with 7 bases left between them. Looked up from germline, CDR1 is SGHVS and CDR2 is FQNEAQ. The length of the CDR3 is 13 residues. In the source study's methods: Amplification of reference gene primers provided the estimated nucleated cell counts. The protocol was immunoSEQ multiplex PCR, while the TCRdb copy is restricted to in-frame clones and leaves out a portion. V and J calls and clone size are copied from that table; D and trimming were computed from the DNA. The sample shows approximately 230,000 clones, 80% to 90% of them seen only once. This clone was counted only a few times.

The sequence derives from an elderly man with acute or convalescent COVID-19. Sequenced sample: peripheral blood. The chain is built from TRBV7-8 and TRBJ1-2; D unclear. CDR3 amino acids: CASSSQFNYGYTF. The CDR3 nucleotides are TGTGCCAGCAGCTCACAGTTTAACTATGGCTACACCTTC.